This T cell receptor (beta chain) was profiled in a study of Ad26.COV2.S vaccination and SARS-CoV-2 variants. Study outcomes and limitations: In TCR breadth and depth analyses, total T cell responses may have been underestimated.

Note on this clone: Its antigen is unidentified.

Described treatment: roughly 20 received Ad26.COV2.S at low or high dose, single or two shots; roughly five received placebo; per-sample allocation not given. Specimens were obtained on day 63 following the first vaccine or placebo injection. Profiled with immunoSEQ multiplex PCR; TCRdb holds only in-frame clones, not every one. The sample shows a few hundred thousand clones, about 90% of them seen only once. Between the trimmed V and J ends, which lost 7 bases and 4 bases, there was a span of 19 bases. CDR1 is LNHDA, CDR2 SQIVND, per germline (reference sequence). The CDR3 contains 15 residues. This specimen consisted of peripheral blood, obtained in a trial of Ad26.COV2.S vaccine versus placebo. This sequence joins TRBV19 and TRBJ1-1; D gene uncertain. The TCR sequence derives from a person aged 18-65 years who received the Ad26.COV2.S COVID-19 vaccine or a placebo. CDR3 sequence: CASIDRPVGITEAFF. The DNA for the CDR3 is TGTGCCAGTATCGACCGCCCCGTCGGGATCACTGAAGCTTTCTTT.